The rows below give T cell receptor beta chains drawn from one sample of a study of cytomegalovirus exposure and HLA in healthy donors. Here immunoSEQ multiplex PCR was the method, and the copy in TCRdb shows in-frame clones only, minus some. The sample has 150,000 to 200,000 clones, approximately 90% seen once. Sequences were obtained from PBMCs. The receptors stem from a woman aged 25-40 years in good health and CMV-seronegative. CDR3s include the opening cysteine and the closing phenylalanine or tryptophan. D genes are given only for firm matches. Not all rows give a size; the values are once, few, many and, for expanded clones, a class.

clone size	V gene	J gene	D gene	CDR3 protein	CDR3 DNA
few	TRBV6-1	TRBJ1-4	-	CASSDIQGRNEKLFF	TGTGCCAGCAGTGATATCCAGGGAAGGAATGAAAAACTGTTTTTT
few	TRBV6-1	TRBJ2-7	-	CASWLDYEQYF	TGTGCCAGCTGGCTAGACTACGAGCAGTACTTC
-	TRBV6-1	TRBJ2-2	TRBD1	CASSEGRTGETYGELFF	TGTGCCAGCAGTGAGGGGCGGACAGGGGAGACTTACGGGGAGCTGTTTTTT
-	TRBV9	TRBJ1-1	-	CASSLRESWANEAFF	TGTGCCAGCTCTCTAAGGGAGTCTTGGGCGAATGAAGCTTTCTTT
-	TRBV4-3	TRBJ1-4	TRBD1	CASSQGDRESEKLFF	TGCGCCAGCAGCCAAGGTGACAGGGAGAGCGAAAAACTGTTTTTT
-	TRBV30	TRBJ2-7	-	CAWSDQLGHARYEQYF	TGTGCCTGGAGTGACCAGTTAGGACACGCACGGTACGAGCAGTACTTC
-	TRBV6-6	TRBJ1-1	-	CASTIKQNTEAFF	TGTGCCAGCACCATAAAACAGAACACTGAAGCTTTCTTT
-	TRBV19	TRBJ1-5	-	CASSLNSGGYQPQHF	TGTGCCAGTAGCCTTAATTCAGGTGGGTATCAGCCCCAGCATTTT
once	TRBV7-6	TRBJ1-5	-	CASSSNLDQPQHF	TGTGCCAGCAGTTCTAACTTGGATCAGCCCCAGCATTTT
-	TRBV6-5	TRBJ2-1	TRBD1	CASRRLQGFREQFF	TGTGCCAGCAGACGACTACAGGGGTTTAGGGAGCAGTTCTTC
-	TRBV16	TRBJ1-1	TRBD1	CASRSTGLRNTEAFF	TGTGCCAGCCGATCGACAGGGCTACGGAACACTGAAGCTTTCTTT
-	TRBV27	TRBJ2-7	-	CASSSSLKPYEQYF	TGTGCCAGCAGTTCCTCCCTAAAACCCTACGAGCAGTACTTC
-	TRBV13	TRBJ1-2	TRBD1	CASSLSGTGFYGYTF	TGTGCCAGCAGCCTCTCCGGGACAGGGTTCTATGGCTACACCTTC
-	TRBV19	TRBJ1-1	TRBD1	CASSIRQGNTEAFF	TGTGCCAGTAGTATCAGACAGGGGAACACTGAAGCTTTCTTT
-	TRBV7-2	TRBJ2-3	TRBD2	CASSPRTSGGEKDTQYF	TGTGCCAGCAGCCCCCGGACTAGCGGGGGGGAAAAAGATACGCAGTATTTT
-	TRBV28	TRBJ1-2	TRBD1	CATNYPGQGYGYTF	TGTGCCACCAACTACCCGGGACAGGGATATGGCTACACCTTC
-	TRBV6-1	TRBJ1-1	-	CASIVVNTEAFF	TGTGCCAGCATAGTAGTGAACACTGAAGCTTTCTTT
-	TRBV10-2	TRBJ2-7	TRBD1	CASSEWDRPYEQYF	TGCGCCAGCAGTGAGTGGGACAGACCCTACGAGCAGTACTTC
-	TRBV6-5	TRBJ2-7	TRBD1	CASGKTGGNSYEQYF	TGTGCCAGTGGAAAGACAGGGGGGAATTCCTACGAGCAGTACTTC
-	TRBV27	TRBJ2-7	TRBD1	CASSLWTGGYEQYF	TGTGCCAGCAGTTTATGGACAGGGGGCTACGAGCAGTACTTC
-	TRBV5-6	TRBJ2-6	TRBD1	CASSWGQAYSGANVLTF	TGTGCCAGCAGCTGGGGACAGGCTTACTCTGGGGCCAACGTCCTGACTTTC
-	TRBV5-1	TRBJ2-1	TRBD2	CASSLTSGGAYNEQFF	TGCGCCAGCAGCTTGACTAGCGGGGGGGCTTACAATGAGCAGTTCTTC
-	TRBV5-1	TRBJ2-7	-	CASSLSRDEQYF	TGCGCCAGCAGCTTATCACGGGACGAGCAGTACTTC
-	TRBV4-3	TRBJ2-1	TRBD2	CASSQVLTSGGYEQFF	TGCGCCAGCAGCCAAGTTCTCACTAGCGGGGGCTATGAGCAGTTCTTC
-	TRBV11-2	TRBJ1-1	-	CASSLVGGGTEAFF	TGTGCCAGCAGCTTAGTCGGGGGGGGCACTGAAGCTTTCTTT
-	TRBV29-1	TRBJ1-4	-	CSVGQAHNEKLFF	TGCAGCGTTGGACAGGCCCATAATGAAAAACTGTTTTTT
-	TRBV9	TRBJ2-1	TRBD2	CASSEMTSGGDYEQFF	TGTGCCAGCAGCGAGATGACTAGCGGGGGGGACTATGAGCAGTTCTTC
-	TRBV11-2	TRBJ2-7	-	CASSPSAGWGHSYEQYF	TGTGCCAGCAGCCCTAGTGCCGGGTGGGGGCATAGCTACGAGCAGTACTTC
once	TRBV4-2	TRBJ2-1	TRBD1	CASSQDRVSYNEQFF	TGTGCCAGCAGCCAGGACAGGGTGTCCTACAATGAGCAGTTCTTC
-	TRBV18	TRBJ1-1	TRBD1	CASSALQGANTEAFF	TGTGCCAGCTCAGCCTTACAGGGGGCTAACACTGAAGCTTTCTTT
-	TRBV30	TRBJ2-3	TRBD2	CAWRTSGGTDTQYF	TGTGCCTGGAGGACTAGCGGGGGCACAGATACGCAGTATTTT
-	TRBV20-1	TRBJ2-1	-	CSARPVSEQFF	TGCAGTGCTAGACCGGTTAGTGAGCAGTTCTTC
-	TRBV9	TRBJ1-2	-	CASSVGGDRPVRGYTF	TGTGCCAGCAGCGTCGGAGGAGACCGTCCCGTGAGGGGCTACACCTTC
once	TRBV6-1	TRBJ1-3	-	CASSGQKTGNTIYF	TGTGCCAGCAGTGGGCAGAAAACTGGAAACACCATATATTTT
once	TRBV27	TRBJ2-1	-	CASSFYPAGGQGEQFF	TGTGCCAGCAGTTTCTACCCGGCAGGGGGGCAAGGTGAGCAGTTCTTC
-	TRBV11-2	TRBJ2-3	-	CASSLELGGGRTDTQYF	TGTGCCAGCAGCTTAGAGTTGGGGGGGGGCCGGACAGATACGCAGTATTTT
once	TRBV5-4	TRBJ2-2	-	CASSLYTNTGELFF	TGTGCCAGCAGCTTATATACGAACACCGGGGAGCTGTTTTTT
-	TRBV5-1	TRBJ1-2	TRBD1	CASSPDRGWGYTF	TGCGCCAGCAGCCCCGACAGGGGCTGGGGCTACACCTTC
-	TRBV6-5	TRBJ1-1	-	CASSPGGPGRTEAFF	TGTGCCAGCAGCCCGGGAGGCCCAGGCCGTACTGAAGCTTTCTTT
-	TRBV6-1	TRBJ1-1	-	CASTGQLNTEAFF	TGTGCCAGCACCGGACAGCTGAACACTGAAGCTTTCTTT